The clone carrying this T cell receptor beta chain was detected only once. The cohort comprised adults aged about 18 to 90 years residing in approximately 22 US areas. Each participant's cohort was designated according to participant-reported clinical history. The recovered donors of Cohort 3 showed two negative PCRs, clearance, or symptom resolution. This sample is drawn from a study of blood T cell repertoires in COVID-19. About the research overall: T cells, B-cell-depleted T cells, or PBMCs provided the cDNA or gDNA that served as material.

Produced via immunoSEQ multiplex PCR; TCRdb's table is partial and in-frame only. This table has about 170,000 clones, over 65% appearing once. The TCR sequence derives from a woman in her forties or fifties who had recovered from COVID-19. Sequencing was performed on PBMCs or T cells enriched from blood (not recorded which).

The DNA for the CDR3 is TGTGCCAGCAGCAAAGGATCAGGGTCCAGCTATGGCTACACCTTC. This translates into CASSKGSGSSYGYTF. This chain uses TRBV21-1 with TRBJ1-2; whether TRBD1, the table's D call, matches the DNA was not checked. TRBV21-1 corresponds to a pseudogene. The CDR3 is made up of 15 amino acids.